Here is one TCR beta chain with its context. The antigen remains undetermined. Sequencing was performed with immunoSEQ multiplex PCR; in TCRdb, only in-frame clones are kept and a portion is missing. The sample lists a few hundred thousand clones; around 96% were seen once. The CDR3 is made up of 23 amino acids. Germline V lookup: CDR1 SQVTM, CDR2 ANQGSEA. Germline trimming cut 1 base from V and 4 bases from J; bases unmatched to any gene: 25. This record comes from a study of shared clonotypes between healthy human individuals. Study context: Samples came from two female and a few male donors aged 18 to 49. Notes on the study in general: Shared clonotypes across all four donors exceeded non-shared ones in generation probability. Shared clonotypes: 4.5% to 6% naive CD4, about 3.3% naive CD8, about 2.5% memory CD4, approximately 0.37% memory CD8.

The gene calls are TRBV29-1 and TRBJ2-2, with 12 bases fitting TRBD2. Sequenced sample: memory CD8+ T cells sorted from blood. Subset specified: CD45RO+ cells pooled with CCR7-negative TemRA cells. The TCR was taken from a man aged 25-45 years in good health. The CDR3 DNA reads TGCAGCGTTGAAGGTCATCAACCGGGACTAGCGGGCGTCCCTCTACCTATCACCGGGGAGCTGTTTTTT. Translating it yields CSVEGHQPGLAGVPLPITGELFF.